This T cell receptor (beta chain) was sequenced for a study of blood T cells in healthy people across ages. A few counts support this clonotype. A second PCR, run for about 7 to 11 cycles, used a sample-barcoded 5' primer plus a J-beta primer mix. TCRdb reprocessed the 5' RACE reads via MiXCR and lists one record per CDR3 protein. The table has roughly 800,000 distinct CDR3 sequences, about a quarter seen once; the top ten hold 3%. Germline assignment: CDR1 SGHRS and CDR2 YFSETQ. The V and J ends lost 4 bases and 0 bases respectively, with 10 bases between them. The CDR3 contains 15 residues. The data also belong to a second study, concerning T cells of mothers and their children.

This TCR was sampled from a boy younger than 18 in good health. Material for sequencing was blood. The chain employs TRBV5-1 and TRBJ1-4; no firm D call. The CDR3 reads CASSVDVATNEKLFF. The CDR3 bases are TGCGCCAGCAGCGTGGACGTCGCAACTAATGAAAAACTGTTTTTT.